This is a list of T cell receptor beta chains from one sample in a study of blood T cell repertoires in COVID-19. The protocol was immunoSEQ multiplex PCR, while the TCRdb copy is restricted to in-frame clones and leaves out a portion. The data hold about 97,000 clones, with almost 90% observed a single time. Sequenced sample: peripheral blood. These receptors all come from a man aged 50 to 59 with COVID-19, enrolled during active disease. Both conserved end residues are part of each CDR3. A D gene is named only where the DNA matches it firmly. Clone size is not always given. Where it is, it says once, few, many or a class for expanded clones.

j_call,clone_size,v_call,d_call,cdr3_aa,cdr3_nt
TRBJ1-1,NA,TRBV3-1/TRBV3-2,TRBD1,CASSPGQGGTEAFF,TGTGCCAGTTCACCGGGACAGGGCGGAACTGAAGCTTTCTTT
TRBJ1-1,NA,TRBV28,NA,CASSSPWNTEAFF,TGTGCCAGCAGTTCCCCTTGGAACACTGAAGCTTTCTTT
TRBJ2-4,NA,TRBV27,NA,CASRRQSENIQYF,TGTGCCAGTAGGCGGCAGTCGGAGAACATTCAGTACTTC
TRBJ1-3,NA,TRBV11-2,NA,CASGGALSGNTIYF,TGTGCCAGCGGGGGGGCGCTCTCTGGAAACACCATATATTTT
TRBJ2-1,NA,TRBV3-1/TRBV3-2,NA,CASSQGSPGLNNEQFF,TGTGCCAGCAGCCAAGGCTCTCCGGGACTGAACAATGAGCAGTTCTTC
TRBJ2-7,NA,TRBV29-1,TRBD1,CSVEGQGAAEQYF,TGCAGCGTTGAAGGACAGGGGGCGGCCGAGCAGTACTTC
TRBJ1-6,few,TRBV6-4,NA,CASSAGSSNSPLHF,TGTGCCAGCAGTGCCGGGAGTAGTAATTCACCCCTCCACTTT
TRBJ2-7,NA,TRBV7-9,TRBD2,CASSSGLAGSEQYF,TGTGCCAGCAGCTCCGGACTAGCGGGGAGCGAGCAGTACTTC
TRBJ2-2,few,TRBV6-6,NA,CASSLQGYPSETGELFF,TGTGCCAGCAGTCTCCAGGGCTATCCATCGGAGACCGGGGAGCTGTTTTTT
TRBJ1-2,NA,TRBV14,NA,CASSHDRGYGYTF,TGTGCCAGCAGCCACGACCGGGGTTATGGCTACACCTTC
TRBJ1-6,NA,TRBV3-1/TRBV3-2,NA,CASSPPQNNSPLHF,TGTGCCAGCAGCCCCCCACAGAATAATTCACCCCTCCACTTT
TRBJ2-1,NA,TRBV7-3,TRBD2,CASSATGTSDEQFF,TGTGCCAGCAGCGCCACCGGGACTAGCGATGAGCAGTTCTTC
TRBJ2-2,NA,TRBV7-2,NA,CASLLIAAFTGELFF,TGTGCCAGCCTTCTAATTGCCGCGTTCACCGGGGAGCTGTTTTTT
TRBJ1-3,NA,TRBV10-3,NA,CAISEGRLSGNTIYF,TGTGCCATCAGTGAGGGCAGGCTCTCTGGAAACACCATATATTTT
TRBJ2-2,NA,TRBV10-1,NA,CASSENFGETLPGELFF,TGCGCCAGCAGTGAGAATTTCGGGGAAACCCTTCCCGGGGAGCTGTTTTTT